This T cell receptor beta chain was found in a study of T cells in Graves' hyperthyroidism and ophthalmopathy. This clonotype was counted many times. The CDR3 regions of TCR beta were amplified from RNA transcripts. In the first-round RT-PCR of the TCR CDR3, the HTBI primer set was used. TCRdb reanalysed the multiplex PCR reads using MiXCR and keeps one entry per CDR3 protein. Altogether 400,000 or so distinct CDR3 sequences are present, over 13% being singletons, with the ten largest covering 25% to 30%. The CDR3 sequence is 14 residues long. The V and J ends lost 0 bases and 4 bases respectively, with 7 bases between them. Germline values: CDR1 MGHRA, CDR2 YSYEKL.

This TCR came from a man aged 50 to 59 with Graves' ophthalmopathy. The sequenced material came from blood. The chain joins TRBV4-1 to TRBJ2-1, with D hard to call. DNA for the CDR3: TGCGCCAGCAGCCAAGACGACTGGTACAATGAGCAGTTCTTC. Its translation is CASSQDDWYNEQFF.